A selection of T cell receptor beta chains follows, all from one sample in a study of blood T cell repertoires in COVID-19. Sequencing was performed with immunoSEQ multiplex PCR; in TCRdb, only in-frame clones are kept and a portion is missing. The data show 100,000 to 150,000 clones, more than 70% seen once. The specimen was peripheral blood. These TCRs come from a man in his forties or fifties with acute or convalescent COVID-19. Both conserved end residues are part of each CDR3. The D gene is left open where the match is weak. Part of the rows lack a size; the others show once, few, many or a class for expanded clones.

clone size: few; V gene: TRBV6-2/TRBV6-3; D gene: -; J gene: TRBJ2-7; CDR3 DNA: TGTGCCAGCAGTTACCAGGGAAGAAGCTCCTACGAGCAGTACTTC; CDR3 protein: CASSYQGRSSYEQYF
clone size: -; V gene: TRBV5-4; D gene: TRBD1; J gene: TRBJ1-2; CDR3 DNA: TGTGCCAGCAGCTTACCTCGACAGGGAGGAAATGGCTACACCTTC; CDR3 protein: CASSLPRQGGNGYTF
clone size: -; V gene: TRBV19; D gene: TRBD1; J gene: TRBJ1-1; CDR3 DNA: TGTGCCACCGCCGGGACAGCGATTGAAGCTTTCTTT; CDR3 protein: CATAGTAIEAFF
clone size: once; V gene: TRBV25-1; D gene: TRBD1; J gene: TRBJ2-1; CDR3 DNA: TGTGCCAGCAATCCGGGACAGACCTACAATGAGCAGTTCTTC; CDR3 protein: CASNPGQTYNEQFF
clone size: -; V gene: TRBV5-1; D gene: TRBD2; J gene: TRBJ2-1; CDR3 DNA: TGCGCCAGCAGCCGACTAGCGGGAGTCAACAATGAGCAGTTCTTC; CDR3 protein: CASSRLAGVNNEQFF
clone size: -; V gene: TRBV7-9; D gene: -; J gene: TRBJ1-1; CDR3 DNA: TGTGCCAGCAGCTCACAGGGAATGAACACTGAAGCTTTCTTT; CDR3 protein: CASSSQGMNTEAFF
clone size: -; V gene: TRBV5-5; D gene: TRBD1; J gene: TRBJ1-5; CDR3 DNA: TGTGCCAGCAGCTTGCGTATAGGGACAGGGAATCAGCCCCAGCATTTT; CDR3 protein: CASSLRIGTGNQPQHF
clone size: -; V gene: TRBV10-3; D gene: -; J gene: TRBJ1-5; CDR3 DNA: TGTGCCATCAGTCGGGGGATGGACCAGCCCCAGCATTTT; CDR3 protein: CAISRGMDQPQHF
clone size: few; V gene: TRBV5-4; D gene: TRBD1; J gene: TRBJ2-2; CDR3 DNA: TGTGCCAGCAAACCCGGACAGGGGTCGGCCGGGGAGCTGTTTTTT; CDR3 protein: CASKPGQGSAGELFF
clone size: -; V gene: TRBV7-2; D gene: -; J gene: TRBJ1-1; CDR3 DNA: TGTGCCAGCAGCTTAGGACAGGTCTTGACTGAAGCTTTCTTT; CDR3 protein: CASSLGQVLTEAFF
clone size: -; V gene: TRBV29-1; D gene: TRBD2; J gene: TRBJ2-7; CDR3 DNA: TGCAGCGTTGAAGACCGGGGTAGCGGGAGTAGGTACTTC; CDR3 protein: CSVEDRGSGSRYF
clone size: -; V gene: TRBV5-5; D gene: -; J gene: TRBJ1-5; CDR3 DNA: TGTGCCAGCAGCTCCAGGCCTCGACAGGACCCCAATTTGCCCCAGCATTTT; CDR3 protein: CASSSRPRQDPNLPQHF
clone size: -; V gene: TRBV12-5; D gene: -; J gene: TRBJ1-1; CDR3 DNA: TGTGCTAGTGGTTTGCCTAGTGGCAGACAAGCTTTCTTT; CDR3 protein: CASGLPSGRQAFF
clone size: -; V gene: TRBV19; D gene: TRBD1; J gene: TRBJ2-5; CDR3 DNA: TGTGCCAGTAGGGACAGGGGGCGAAGCGAGACCCAGTACTTC; CDR3 protein: CASRDRGRSETQYF
clone size: few; V gene: TRBV3-1/TRBV3-2; D gene: -; J gene: TRBJ1-1; CDR3 DNA: TGTGCCAGCAGCCAAGGCAGGGGAAGGGTAGCTTTCTTT; CDR3 protein: CASSQGRGRVAFF
clone size: few; V gene: TRBV3-1/TRBV3-2; D gene: -; J gene: TRBJ2-5; CDR3 DNA: TGTGCCAGCAGCCAAGATAGGGGTAGACAAGAGACCCAGTACTTC; CDR3 protein: CASSQDRGRQETQYF
clone size: -; V gene: TRBV6-5; D gene: TRBD1; J gene: TRBJ2-7; CDR3 DNA: TGTGCCAGCAGGCCCACCCGGGACAGGGTGGCCGAGCAGTACTTC; CDR3 protein: CASRPTRDRVAEQYF
clone size: few; V gene: TRBV19; D gene: TRBD1; J gene: TRBJ1-5; CDR3 DNA: TGTGCCAGTAGACCCCGGGACAGGGGGAACAATCAGCCCCAGCATTTT; CDR3 protein: CASRPRDRGNNQPQHF
clone size: -; V gene: TRBV24-1; D gene: TRBD1; J gene: TRBJ2-2; CDR3 DNA: TGTGCCACCACGTCGGGACAGGGGACCACCGGGGAGCTGTTTTTT; CDR3 protein: CATTSGQGTTGELFF
clone size: once; V gene: TRBV19; D gene: -; J gene: TRBJ1-1; CDR3 DNA: TGTGCCAGTAGTATAGAAACGGGGTTGATGAACACTGAAGCTTTCTTT; CDR3 protein: CASSIETGLMNTEAFF
clone size: -; V gene: TRBV19; D gene: -; J gene: TRBJ1-2; CDR3 DNA: TGTGCCAGTAGGCGGGAGGCTAACTATGGCTACACCTTC; CDR3 protein: CASRREANYGYTF
clone size: -; V gene: TRBV30; D gene: -; J gene: TRBJ1-2; CDR3 DNA: TGTGCCTGGAGTGTAAAGGGGCTCTATGGCTACACCTTC; CDR3 protein: CAWSVKGLYGYTF
clone size: -; V gene: TRBV9; D gene: -; J gene: TRBJ2-3; CDR3 DNA: TGTGCCAGCAGCGTAGGGGGGCCCACAGATACGCAGTATTTT; CDR3 protein: CASSVGGPTDTQYF
clone size: -; V gene: TRBV7-9; D gene: -; J gene: TRBJ1-2; CDR3 DNA: TGTGCCTCGACGAGGGAGGTTGATGGCTACACCTTC; CDR3 protein: CASTREVDGYTF
clone size: -; V gene: TRBV29-1; D gene: -; J gene: TRBJ2-2; CDR3 DNA: TGCAGCGTTTCCTGGTCCTACGGCGGGGAGCTGTTTTTT; CDR3 protein: CSVSWSYGGELFF
clone size: -; V gene: TRBV3-1/TRBV3-2; D gene: TRBD1; J gene: TRBJ1-2; CDR3 DNA: TGTGCCAGCAGCCAAGCCCCGGGACAGGGAGGCAGTAGATCTAACTATGGCTACACCTTC; CDR3 protein: CASSQAPGQGGSRSNYGYTF
clone size: -; V gene: TRBV4-2; D gene: -; J gene: TRBJ1-5; CDR3 DNA: TGTGCCAGCAGCCAAGATGTTCCAGGGGCCCAGCATTTT; CDR3 protein: CASSQDVPGAQHF
clone size: -; V gene: TRBV5-4; D gene: TRBD1; J gene: TRBJ2-3; CDR3 DNA: TGTGCCAGCAGCCCCGGGGACAGGGGGCTCACAGATACGCAGTATTTT; CDR3 protein: CASSPGDRGLTDTQYF
clone size: -; V gene: TRBV19; D gene: TRBD1; J gene: TRBJ1-2; CDR3 DNA: TGTGCCAGTACGCCTCGGGCGGACAGGCGCTATGGCTACACCTTC; CDR3 protein: CASTPRADRRYGYTF
clone size: -; V gene: TRBV6-6; D gene: TRBD1; J gene: TRBJ1-5; CDR3 DNA: TGTGCCAGCAGCTACGGACAGGGAAGACAGCCCCAGCATTTT; CDR3 protein: CASSYGQGRQPQHF
clone size: -; V gene: TRBV10-3; D gene: -; J gene: TRBJ1-1; CDR3 DNA: TGTGCCAGCCGACGATTCGGGGGGCGGTGGCAGAACACTGAAGCTTTCTTT; CDR3 protein: CASRRFGGRWQNTEAFF
clone size: -; V gene: TRBV5-4; D gene: -; J gene: TRBJ1-2; CDR3 DNA: TGTGCCAGCAGCCTGGACGGCCGACAGGGCTACACCTTC; CDR3 protein: CASSLDGRQGYTF
clone size: -; V gene: TRBV6-1; D gene: TRBD1; J gene: TRBJ1-6; CDR3 DNA: TGTGCCAGCAGTGAAGCAAGACAGGGGGCGAATTCACCCCTCCACTTT; CDR3 protein: CASSEARQGANSPLHF
clone size: -; V gene: TRBV5-1; D gene: TRBD2; J gene: TRBJ2-1; CDR3 DNA: TGCGCCAGCAGCTTGATCCCTAGCGGGGGGTTCAATGAGCAGTTCTTC; CDR3 protein: CASSLIPSGGFNEQFF
clone size: large; V gene: TRBV4-1; D gene: -; J gene: TRBJ1-1; CDR3 DNA: TGCGCCAGCAGCCAAGCATCTGGGGCAGGTAACACTGAAGCTTTCTTT; CDR3 protein: CASSQASGAGNTEAFF